The present entry profiles one T cell receptor (beta chain) with its context. Its antigen remains unknown. This entry is derived from a study of T cell responses to AZD1222 COVID-19 vaccine. Overall study: Second doses at about 4 or about 12 weeks were pooled.

General study results and limits: Baseline seropositivity characterized only six AZD1222 recipients. Repertoire sampling happened only post peak T cell response. Spike-specific TCR breadth and depth both grew after two AZD1222 doses.

This CDR3 has 17 residues. Germline assignment: CDR1 LGHNA and CDR2 YSLEER. Germline trimming cut 5 bases from V and 7 bases from J; bases unmatched to any gene: 14. Sequenced by immunoSEQ multiplex PCR; TCRdb stores in-frame clones only, minus some. Of over 90,000 clones in the sample, 90% were seen once. The receptor was derived from an adult in good health. Sequences were derived from peripheral blood, sampled on day 0 of AZD1222 vaccination. This chain links TRBV4-3 with TRBJ1-2; 12 nucleotides match TRBD1. This CDR3 is CASSKGQGAGRSRGYTF. Written as DNA, the CDR3 is TGCGCCAGCAGCAAGGGACAGGGGGCGGGAAGGTCCCGTGGCTACACCTTC.